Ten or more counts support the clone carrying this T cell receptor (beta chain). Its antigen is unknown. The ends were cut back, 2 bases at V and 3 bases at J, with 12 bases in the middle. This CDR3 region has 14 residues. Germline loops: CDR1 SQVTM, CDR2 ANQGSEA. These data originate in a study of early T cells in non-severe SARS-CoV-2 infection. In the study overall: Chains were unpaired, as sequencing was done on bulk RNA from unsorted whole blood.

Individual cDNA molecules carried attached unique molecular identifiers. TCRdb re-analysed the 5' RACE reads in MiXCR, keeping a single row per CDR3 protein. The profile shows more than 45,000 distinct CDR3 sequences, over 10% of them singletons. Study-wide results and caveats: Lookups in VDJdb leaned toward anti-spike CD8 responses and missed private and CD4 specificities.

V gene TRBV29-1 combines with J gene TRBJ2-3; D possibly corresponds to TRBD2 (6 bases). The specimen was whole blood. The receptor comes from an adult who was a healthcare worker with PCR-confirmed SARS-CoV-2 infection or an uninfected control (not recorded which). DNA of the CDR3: TGCAGCGTTGAATGGGCAGGGAGGACAGATACGCAGTATTTT. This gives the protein CSVEWAGRTDTQYF.